A single sample is the source of the 16 T cell receptor beta chains below, sequenced in a study of tumor-infiltrating lymphocytes in localized non-small cell lung cancer. TCRdb's copy holds only in-frame clones and misses some; the assay was immunoSEQ multiplex PCR. The sample includes under 15,000 clones, about four fifths of them seen just once. Sequenced input: lung tumor tissue. The receptor set was obtained from a human donor with non-small cell lung cancer.

This clone has just a few counts. The chain recombines TRBV30 with TRBJ2-7, with 10 bases identical to TRBD1. After removal of 4 bases from V and 6 bases from J, the junction contained 12 bases not matched to a gene. The germline V gene encodes CDR1 GTSNPN and CDR2 SVGIG (reference sequence). The CDR3 consists of 15 residues. The CDR3 region has the DNA TGTGCCTGGACCGGGACAGGGGTTCGGGTAGGCGAGCAGTACTTC. The encoded protein is CAWTGTGVRVGEQYF.

The rearrangement links TRBV10-1 to TRBJ2-7; 10 bases are a match to TRBD1. Trimming cost V 5 bases and J 3 bases; bases outside gene matches: 7. The CDR3 consists of 15 residues. Germline lookup yields CDR1 WNHNN and CDR2 SYGVQD (reference sequence). In DNA, the CDR3 is TGCGCCAGCAGTCCAACCGGGACAGGGGACTACGAGCAGTACGTC. This sequence encodes CASSPTGTGDYEQYV.

A single count supports this clone. The chain carries TRBV30 and TRBJ1-5, with TRBD1 matching 7 bases. The ends lost 2 bases at V and 7 bases at J; junction bases unmatched: 5. In germline, CDR1 is GTSNPN, CDR2 SVGIG (reference sequence). The CDR3 consists of 13 residues. CDR3 protein: CAWSSGGRQPQHF. Written as DNA, the CDR3 is TGTGCCTGGAGTTCAGGGGGACGACAGCCCCAGCATTTT.

The chain uses TRBV5-4 and TRBJ2-3; D gene unclear. V was shortened by 2 bases and J by 2 bases, with 12 bases between the two germline ends. The CDR3 totals 15 residues. Germline V CDR1 and CDR2: SGHNT, YYREEE (reference sequence). The CDR3 DNA sequence: TGTGCCAGCAGCTTAGGCGGCAGCGCCACAGATACGCAGTATTTT. Encoded protein: CASSLGGSATDTQYF.

The chain couples TRBV2 to TRBJ1-2; D might be TRBD1 (5 bases). The CDR3 sequence is 17 residues long. Trimming shortened V by 6 bases and J by 3 bases, and 23 bases separated the two germline ends. Germline-derived CDR1 and CDR2 are SNHLY and FYNNEI. Here the CDR3 reads CASRGGVNRLSDYGYTF. DNA for the CDR3: TGTGCCAGCAGGGGAGGGGTCAACCGTCTTTCGGACTATGGCTACACCTTC.

The chain's CDR3 is CASSLAPLAGMGGRAQYF. In DNA, the CDR3 is TGTGCCAGCAGCTTAGCCCCCTTAGCGGGGATGGGGGGTAGGGCTCAGTACTTC. The rearrangement links TRBV7-2 to TRBJ2-4, with TRBD2 matching 8 bases. The CDR3 spans 18 residues. Unmatched junction bases numbered 19, after V lost 0 bases and J lost 12 bases. Germline lookup yields CDR1 SGHTA and CDR2 FQGNSA.

This chain connects TRBV6-6 to TRBJ1-1; D unclear. Germline CDR1 is MNHNY and CDR2 is SVGAGI (reference sequence). The CDR3 is 13 amino acids. Trimming shortened V by 0 bases and J by 10 bases, and 12 bases separated the two germline ends. CDR3 DNA sequence: TGTGCCAGCAGTTACTCTACCCACGCCGGAGCTTTCTTT. Translating it yields CASSYSTHAGAFF.

This clone turned up a few times. The chain links TRBV5-1 to TRBJ2-2; D may be TRBD1 or TRBD2 (5 bases each). The V end was cut by 5 bases, the J end by 6 bases, with 11 bases between. Germline CDR1 and CDR2: SGHRS and YFSETQ. The CDR3 covers 13 residues. In DNA, the CDR3 is TGCGCCAGCAGTCAGGGAGTGGCCGGGGAGCTGTTTTTT. This translates into CASSQGVAGELFF. Using reference TRBV5-1 and TRBJ2-2 for the parts outside the CDR3, the full variable domain is KAGVTQTPRYLIKTRGQQVTLSCSPISGHRSVSWYQQTPGQGLQFLFEYFSETQRNKGNFPGRFSGRQFSNSRSEMNVSTLELGDSALYLCASSQGVAGELFFGEGSRLTVL.

This clone has only a few counts. The rearrangement links TRBV7-9 to TRBJ2-1; 7 bases line up with TRBD2. This CDR3 is 15 amino acids long. In germline, CDR1 is SEHNR, CDR2 FQNEAQ (reference sequence). Unmatched junction bases numbered 7, after V lost 5 bases and J lost 3 bases. In nucleotides, the CDR3 is TGTGCCAGCAGCGGTTCTAGCGGTTACTACAATGAGCAGTTCTTC. This sequence encodes CASSGSSGYYNEQFF.

This chain joins TRBV4-3 and TRBJ1-2; 7 bases align to TRBD1. Germline CDR1 LGHNA, CDR2 YSLEER. This CDR3 has 16 amino acids. V dropped 1 base and J dropped 7; count of bases not matched to a gene: 12. The CDR3 DNA reads TGCGCCAGCAGCCAAGCAGGGGGAGATCTCGGCGCTGGCTACACCTTC. Protein sequence: CASSQAGGDLGAGYTF.

This CDR3 reads CASSRTSGRTDTQYF. In nucleotides, the CDR3 is TGTGCCAGTAGTAGGACTAGCGGCCGCACAGATACGCAGTATTTT. The chain links TRBV19 to TRBJ2-3; 10 bases align to TRBD2. This CDR3 comprises 15 residues. The germline V gene has CDR1 LNHDA and CDR2 SQIVND (reference sequence). V lost 4 bases, J lost 1 base, and 2 bases stayed unmatched.

This clone was seen just once. The chain links TRBV27 to TRBJ1-2, with D tentatively TRBD1 (5 bases). The germline CDR1 and CDR2 sequences are MNHEY and SMNVEV (reference sequence). V shed 0 bases and J shed 6 bases, with 8 bases lying between them. The CDR3 is 13 amino acids. Here the CDR3 reads CASSLSWGNGYTF. The CDR3, as DNA: TGTGCCAGCAGTTTATCTTGGGGGAATGGCTACACCTTC.

The chain recombines TRBV6-1 with TRBJ2-5; 7 bases are a match to TRBD2. Germline V gene data show CDR1 as MNHNS and CDR2 as SASEGT. V gave up 4 bases and J gave up 5 bases; unmatched junction bases: 4. CDR3 length: 13 residues. CDR3 nucleotides: TGTGCCAGCAGTGTAGGACTAGGGGAGACCCAGTACTTC. Amino acid sequence: CASSVGLGETQYF.

This chain uses TRBV5-1 with TRBJ2-1, with D possibly matching TRBD2 (5 bases). CDR3 length equals 14 residues. Germline CDR1 and CDR2: SGHRS and YFSETQ. The ends were cut back, 4 bases at V and 1 base at J, with 9 bases in the middle. The CDR3 protein is CASSGSASYNEQFF. The CDR3 region has the DNA TGCGCCAGCAGCGGTAGCGCTTCCTACAATGAGCAGTTCTTC.

The chain employs TRBV5-1 and TRBJ2-3, with D uncertain. The V end was cut by 5 bases, the J end by 0 bases, with 7 bases between. Germline V CDR1 and CDR2: SGHRS, YFSETQ. The CDR3 consists of 13 residues. The CDR3 DNA sequence: TGCGCCAGCAGGGGTGATAGCACAGATACGCAGTATTTT. Translated, it gives CASRGDSTDTQYF.

V is TRBV27 and J is TRBJ2-1, with 10 bases that match TRBD2. Germline CDR1 reads MNHEY; CDR2 reads SMNVEV (reference sequence). The CDR3 contains 14 residues. The V and J ends lost 8 bases and 6 bases, in that order; junction bases with no gene match: 7. CDR3 nucleotides: TGTGCCAGCGGCCCACTAGCGGGACCCAATGAGCAGTTCTTC. Its translation: CASGPLAGPNEQFF.